These 22 T cell receptor beta chains were sequenced from one sample in a study of T cell repertoires and HLA-DP antigens. For these TCRs, the target antigens are not known. TCRdb's table, derived via immunoSEQ multiplex PCR, lists solely in-frame clones and lacks some. The sample contains some 120,000 clones, about 91% of which appear only once. Sequencing input: CD4+ T cells from PBMCs. The source is a woman aged 18-29 years in good health and CMV-seronegative.

This clone came up once. The chain combines TRBV14 with TRBJ1-6; D may be TRBD1 (5 bases). The CDR3 has 15 amino acids. Germline V gene sequence: CDR1 SGHDN, CDR2 FVKESK. Trimming removed 4 bases at V and 11 bases at J, with 18 bases between. The CDR3: CASSRRSGVWTPLHF. In DNA form, the CDR3 reads TGTGCCAGCAGCCGCCGATCGGGGGTTTGGACACCCCTCCACTTT.

The chain joins TRBV11-2 to TRBJ1-2, with TRBD1 as a possible D gene (6 bases). The length of the CDR3 is 13 residues. V lost 3 bases, J lost 4 bases, and 9 bases lay in between. In germline, CDR1 is SGHAT, CDR2 FQNNGV. CDR3 protein: CASSFGGLYGYTF. The CDR3 DNA reads as TGTGCCAGCAGCTTTGGGGGGCTCTATGGCTACACCTTC.

This chain uses TRBV5-4 with TRBJ1-3; the D gene is possibly TRBD1 (6 bases). Trimming took off 2 bases at V and 0 bases at J, with 18 bases between the two ends. The CDR3 totals 18 residues. CDR1 and CDR2 from the germline V gene are SGHNT and YYREEE (reference sequence). CDR3 amino acids: CASSFSTGPRSSGNTIYF. The CDR3 DNA follows: TGTGCCAGCAGCTTTTCCACAGGGCCACGGTCCTCTGGAAACACCATATATTTT.

V gene TRBV5-1 combines with J gene TRBJ2-5; a weak D match, TRBD2 (6 bases). Germline-derived CDR1 and CDR2 are SGHRS and YFSETQ. This CDR3 has 16 residues. Trimming removed 0 bases at V and 9 bases at J, with 21 bases between. CDR3 in DNA: TGCGCCAGCAGCTTGGATAGAGGGCCGGATCGCGGGGCCCAGTACTTC. It specifies CASSLDRGPDRGAQYF.

V usage is TRBV6-1 and J usage is TRBJ1-2; D call uncertain. V shed 2 bases and J shed 4 bases, with 11 bases lying between them. The CDR3 is 14 amino acids. Germline V gene lookup returns CDR1 MNHNS and CDR2 SASEGT. The CDR3 region is CASSEQERSYGYTF. CDR3 in DNA: TGTGCCAGCAGTGAACAAGAACGGAGCTATGGCTACACCTTC.

The chain uses TRBV12-5 and TRBJ1-1, with D possibly being TRBD1 (6 bases). The germline gives CDR1 LGHNT, CDR2 FRNRAP. The CDR3 runs to 17 residues. The V and J ends lost 7 bases and 1 base respectively, with 22 bases between them. As DNA, the CDR3 is TGTGCTAGTGCCACTTGGCCCAGACAGGAGCCGAACACTGAAGCTTTCTTT. This gives the protein CASATWPRQEPNTEAFF.

DNA of the CDR3: TGTGCCAGCAGTTTTGAGGGGCGAGGGCAAGAGACCCAGTACTTC. Translating it yields CASSFEGRGQETQYF. The rearrangement joins TRBV27 to TRBJ2-5, with D perhaps assigned TRBD1 or TRBD2 (5 bases each). Deletions cut 3 bases from V and 2 bases from J, with 13 bases between. This CDR3 has 15 amino acids. Germline lookup yields CDR1 MNHEY and CDR2 SMNVEV (reference sequence).

The genes are TRBV28 and TRBJ2-4; tentatively, D is TRBD2 (7 bases). Trimming stripped 3 bases from V and 7 bases from J, with 13 bases between. CDR3 length equals 14 residues. The germline V gene has CDR1 MDHEN and CDR2 SYDVKM. Written as DNA, the CDR3 is TGTGCCAGCAGTTTCGCGGGGGCAGGTAACATTCAGTACTTC. This translates into CASSFAGAGNIQYF.

The rearrangement uses TRBV5-1 and TRBJ1-2; a weak D match, TRBD1 (5 bases). V was cut by 4 bases and J by 4 bases, with 20 bases left in between. The CDR3 spans 16 residues. CDR1 and CDR2 from the germline V gene are SGHRS and YFSETQ. DNA for the CDR3: TGCGCCAGCAGCCCGTGGGGGGGGTTGCAGGTCTATGGCTACACCTTC. Translating it yields CASSPWGGLQVYGYTF.

The chain uses TRBV7-8 and TRBJ2-5; D call uncertain. V lost 1 base and J lost 7, with 16 bases in between. Germline lookup yields CDR1 SGHVS and CDR2 FQNEAQ. The CDR3 loop spans 15 amino acids. The DNA of the CDR3 is TGTGCCAGCAGCTTAGAAGAATGGGCTGGTATGACCCAGTACTTC. It codes for CASSLEEWAGMTQYF.

This sequence joins TRBV15 and TRBJ2-7; weak D call: TRBD1 (5 bases). Between the trimmed V and J ends, which lost 0 bases and 6 bases, there was a span of 12 bases. Germline V CDR1 and CDR2: LNHNV, YYDKDF (reference sequence). The CDR3 length is 14 residues. In DNA, the CDR3 is TGTGCCACCAGCAGAGATCTGGAAGGGGTCGAGCAGTACGTC. It is translated as CATSRDLEGVEQYV.

The chain has TRBV6-5 and TRBJ1-2; D is ambiguous. The CDR3 is made up of 14 amino acids. The germline V gene encodes CDR1 MNHEY and CDR2 SVGAGI. V was cut by 2 bases and J by 3 bases, with 10 bases left in between. The CDR3 protein is CASSYASKDYGYTF. The DNA for the CDR3 is TGTGCCAGCAGTTACGCCAGTAAGGACTATGGCTACACCTTC.

The chain joins TRBV7-9 to TRBJ1-4; possible D gene TRBD1, 5 bases. Germline CDR1 is SEHNR and CDR2 is FQNEAQ (reference sequence). CDR3 size: 16 residues. The ends were cut back, 4 bases at V and 8 bases at J, with 20 bases in the middle. CDR3 nucleotides: TGTGCCAGCAGCTCCCTCCAGGGTGGACTGGGGGAAAAACTGTTTTTT. Translated, it gives CASSSLQGGLGEKLFF.

This clone was seen once. The same CDR3 is also encoded by other DNA sequences in this sample. The V and J genes are TRBV7-9 and TRBJ1-5; no clear D gene. CDR3 length: 12 amino acids. The V gene's germline CDR1 is SEHNR and CDR2 FQNEAQ (reference sequence). Trimming shortened V by 1 base and J by 3 bases, and 1 base separated the two germline ends. In DNA, the CDR3 is TGTGCCAGCAGCTTAGACAATCAGCCCCAGCATTTT. Translation gives CASSLDNQPQHF.

The J gene is TRBJ2-2, the V gene TRBV6-5, with D perhaps TRBD1 (5 bases). V was clipped by 2 bases and J by 2 bases, with 6 bases between them. This CDR3 has 14 amino acids. The V gene's germline CDR1 is MNHEY and CDR2 SVGAGI. CDR3: CASSYDRNTGELFF. The CDR3 DNA reads as TGTGCCAGCAGTTACGACAGAAACACCGGGGAGCTGTTTTTT.

The chain employs TRBV7-3 and TRBJ2-1, with D unclear. CDR3 size: 16 residues. Trimming cost V 0 bases and J 0 bases, with 9 bases left between them. Germline CDR1 reads SGHTA; CDR2 reads FQGTGA. Here the CDR3 DNA reads TGTGCCAGCAGCTTAACTCGTAGCCGCTCCTACAATGAGCAGTTCTTC. Amino acid sequence: CASSLTRSRSYNEQFF.

This clone appeared once. The J gene is TRBJ1-1, the V gene TRBV7-9; no reliable D call. CDR3 length equals 14 residues. Trimming took 8 bases from V and 1 from J, leaving 14 bases between them. CDR1 and CDR2 (germline): SEHNR, FQNEAQ (reference sequence). CDR3 loop: CASCELAGNTEAFF. The CDR3 DNA sequence: TGTGCCAGCTGCGAGTTGGCAGGGAACACTGAAGCTTTCTTT.

The chain employs TRBV12-5 and TRBJ2-1; no clear D. Germline V lookup: CDR1 LGHNT, CDR2 FRNRAP. V gave up 6 bases and J gave up 10 bases, with 7 bases separating them. The CDR3 has 10 amino acids. CDR3 amino acids: CASGLREQFF. DNA for the CDR3: TGTGCTAGTGGCCTACGCGAGCAGTTCTTC.

The CDR3 reads CASSVSAYNSPLHF. In DNA, the CDR3 is TGTGCCAGCAGCGTATCGGCCTATAATTCACCCCTCCACTTT. This chain joins TRBV5-6 and TRBJ1-6; D call uncertain. This CDR3 region has 14 residues. Germline assignment: CDR1 SGHDT and CDR2 YYEEEE. V shed 4 bases and J shed 2 bases, with 7 bases lying between them.

This clone was observed a single time. This rearrangement joins TRBV6-1 to TRBJ1-2; 8 bases are shared with TRBD1. CDR3 length: 17 amino acids. The germline V gene has CDR1 MNHNS and CDR2 SASEGT. V lost 2 bases to trimming and J lost 1 base; unmatched junction nucleotides: 9. CDR3 bases: TGTGCCAGCAGTGAATACAGGGGGAAGAGTTTTAACTATGGCTACACCTTC. Translation gives CASSEYRGKSFNYGYTF.

This clone appeared once. The gene calls are TRBV7-8 and TRBJ2-5, with 12 bases aligning to TRBD2. The trim removed 3 bases at V and 5 bases at J, leaving 10 bases unmatched. CDR3 length: 17 residues. Germline values: CDR1 SGHVS, CDR2 FQNEAQ. This chain's CDR3 is CASSFLAGGQRAETQYF. CDR3 DNA sequence: TGTGCCAGCAGCTTTCTAGCGGGGGGGCAGAGAGCGGAGACCCAGTACTTC. The variable domain in full, with the rest retrieved from reference TRBV7-8 and TRBJ2-5, is GAGVSQSPRYKVAKRGQDVALRCDPISGHVSLFWYQQALGQGPEFLTYFQNEAQLDKSGLPSDRFFAERPEGSVSTLKIQRTQQEDSAVYLCASSFLAGGQRAETQYFGPGTRLLVL.

The chain employs TRBV7-9 and TRBJ1-5, with a possible D match to TRBD1 (6 bases). Germline-derived CDR1 and CDR2 are SEHNR and FQNEAQ (reference sequence). Between the trimmed V and J ends, which lost 5 bases and 4 bases, there was a span of 15 bases. There are 15 residues in the CDR3. The CDR3 here is CASSDAGTTNQPQHF. The DNA of the CDR3 is TGTGCCAGCAGCGACGCCGGGACAACTAATCAGCCCCAGCATTTT.